The 6 T cell receptor beta chains given below trace back to one sample, sequenced in a study of cytomegalovirus exposure and HLA in healthy donors. PCR was performed using 60 Vbeta and 13 Jbeta primers. Method: immunoSEQ multiplex PCR; TCRdb's copy keeps in-frame clones and lacks some. The data show more than 60,000 clones, about four fifths seen once. The sample consisted of PBMCs. Receptor source: a woman aged 40 to 50 in good health and CMV-seropositive.

V and J are TRBV18 and TRBJ2-2; TRBD2 might be the D (6 bases). Trimming stripped 4 bases from V and 5 bases from J, with 11 bases between. CDR3 length equals 14 residues. Germline V gives CDR1 KGHSH, CDR2 LQKENI. The CDR3 coding sequence is TGTGCCAGCTCACTGCGGGAAGGTACCGGGGAGCTGTTTTTT. Translating it yields CASSLREGTGELFF.

The CDR3 coding sequence is TGTGCTAGTGGTTTGCCCACAGGTTCCTCCGGGGAGCTGTTTTTT. Protein sequence: CASGLPTGSSGELFF. The rearrangement links TRBV12-5 to TRBJ2-2; a weak D match, TRBD1 (5 bases). The CDR3 consists of 15 residues. Trimming stripped 2 bases from V and 6 bases from J, with 13 bases between. The germline V gene has CDR1 LGHNT and CDR2 FRNRAP.

V and J are TRBV10-3 and TRBJ1-1; D uncertain. The CDR3 length is 14 residues. The germline V gene encodes CDR1 ENHRY and CDR2 SYGVKD. Between the trimmed V and J ends, which lost 2 bases and 1 base, there was a span of 8 bases. CDR3 nucleotides: TGTGCCATCAGTGAGGGGCAGCAGAACACTGAAGCTTTCTTT. Protein product: CAISEGQQNTEAFF.

The V and J genes are TRBV7-9 and TRBJ2-5, with 11 bases lining up with TRBD2. CDR1 SEHNR and CDR2 FQNEAQ come from the germline V gene (reference sequence). CDR3 length: 17 amino acids. Trimming removed 1 base from V and 1 base from J; junction bases left unmatched: 5. The CDR3 here is CASSLGLAGTLQETQYF. In DNA, the CDR3 is TGTGCCAGCAGCTTAGGACTAGCGGGGACCCTCCAAGAGACCCAGTACTTC.

This chain links TRBV6-1 with TRBJ2-1, with D possibly being TRBD2 (5 bases). The length of the CDR3 is 15 residues. Trimming shortened V by 1 base and J by 4 bases, and 11 bases separated the two germline ends. CDR1 MNHNS and CDR2 SASEGT come from the germline V gene. CDR3: CASSEDGSPYNEQFF. The DNA of the CDR3 is TGTGCCAGCAGTGAAGATGGGAGCCCATACAATGAGCAGTTCTTC.

In this sample, this clone turned up a few times. The CDR3 sequence is CASNDQGETQYF. The CDR3 nucleotides read TGTGCCAGCAATGACCAGGGGGAGACCCAGTACTTC. The chain carries TRBV6-5 and TRBJ2-5; a weak D match, TRBD1 (6 bases). Germline loops: CDR1 MNHEY, CDR2 SVGAGI. The V and J ends lost 7 bases and 5 bases respectively, with 11 bases between them. The CDR3 has 12 residues.